The clone carrying this TCR beta chain has only a few counts. This specimen belongs to a study of identical twins. Each CDR3 protein is one row after TCRdb ran MiXCR on the 5' RACE reads. This sample has about 240,000 distinct CDR3 sequences, with roughly a tenth found just once. Germline CDR1 reads LGHDT; CDR2 reads YNNKEL (reference sequence). The CDR3 contains 17 residues. Trimming took 0 bases from V and 0 from J, leaving 12 bases between them. Sequenced: memory T cells sorted from blood. This sequence was found in a man over 45 in good health. The chain employs TRBV3-1 and TRBJ1-3; no definite D call. CDR3: CASSQDLKVVSGNTIYF. The DNA for the CDR3 is TGTGCCAGCAGCCAAGACCTGAAGGTCGTCTCTGGAAACACCATATATTTT.